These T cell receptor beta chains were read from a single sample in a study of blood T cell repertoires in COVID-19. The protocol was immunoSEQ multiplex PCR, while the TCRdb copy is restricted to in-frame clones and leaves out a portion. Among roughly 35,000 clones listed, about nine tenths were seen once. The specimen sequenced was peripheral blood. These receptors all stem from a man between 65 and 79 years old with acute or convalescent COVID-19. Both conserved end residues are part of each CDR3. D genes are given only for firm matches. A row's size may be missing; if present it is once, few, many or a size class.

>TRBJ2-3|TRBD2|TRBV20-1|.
TGCAGTGCTAGTGGCGGACTAGCGGTAGATACGCAGTATTTT
CSASGGLAVDTQYF
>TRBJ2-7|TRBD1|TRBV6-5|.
TGTGCCAGCAGATCACCGGGACAGGGTTCTCTCGAGCAGTACTTC
CASRSPGQGSLEQYF
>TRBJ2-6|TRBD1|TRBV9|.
TGTGCCAGCAGCAGGGGACAGCGGAACTCTGGGGCCAACGTCCTGACTTTC
CASSRGQRNSGANVLTF
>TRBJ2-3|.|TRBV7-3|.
TGTGCCAGCAGCTTAATTCCTCAGAATACGCAGTATTTT
CASSLIPQNTQYF
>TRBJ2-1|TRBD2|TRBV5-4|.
TGTGCCAGCAGCGGGGGGGGACGGAGGTCTGGTGAGCAGTTCTTC
CASSGGGRRSGEQFF
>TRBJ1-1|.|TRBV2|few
TGTGCCAGCAGTGAAGAGGCTGGGAGGACAGAAGCTTTCTTT
CASSEEAGRTEAFF
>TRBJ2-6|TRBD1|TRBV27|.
TGTGCCAGCAGTCTTTATGGCCAGGGGGCTTTCCCTGGGGCCAACGTCCTGACTTTC
CASSLYGQGAFPGANVLTF
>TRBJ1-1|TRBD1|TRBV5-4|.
TGTGCCAGCAGCGCACAGGACAGGGGGAACACTGAAGCTTTCTTT
CASSAQDRGNTEAFF
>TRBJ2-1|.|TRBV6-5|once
TGTGCCAGCAGCTATAAGCTCAATGAGCAGTTCTTC
CASSYKLNEQFF
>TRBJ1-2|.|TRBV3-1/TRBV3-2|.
TGTGCCAGCAGCCAAGAAACCGGGGTAGGCTACACCTTC
CASSQETGVGYTF
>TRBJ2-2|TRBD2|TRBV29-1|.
TGCAGCGTGGGTGGGTCTAGCGGTACCGGGGAGCTGTTTTTT
CSVGGSSGTGELFF
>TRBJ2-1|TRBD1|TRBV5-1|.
TGCGCCAGCAGCCGGACAGGGACCGCGGGGTGGAATGAGCAGTTCTTC
CASSRTGTAGWNEQFF
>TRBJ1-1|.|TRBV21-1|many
TGTGCCAGCAGCAAAGTTGCTACAGGGATGAACACTGAAGCTTTCTTT
CASSKVATGMNTEAFF
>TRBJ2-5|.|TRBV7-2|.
TGTGCCAGCAGTTCTAGCTCGGGAGATCGAGAGACCCAGTACTTC
CASSSSSGDRETQYF
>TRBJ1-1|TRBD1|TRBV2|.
TGTGCCAGCAGCAGACAGGGCTTGAACACTGAAGCTTTCTTT
CASSRQGLNTEAFF
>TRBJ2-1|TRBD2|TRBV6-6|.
TGTGCCAGCAGCGGGACTAGCGGGAGTCTAGTGCAGTTCTTC
CASSGTSGSLVQFF
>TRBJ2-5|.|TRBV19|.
TGTGCCAGTAGTGACAGACAAGAGACCCAGTACTTC
CASSDRQETQYF
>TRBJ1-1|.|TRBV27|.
TGTGCCAGCAGTTTAATGAGGGACACTGAAGCTTTCTTT
CASSLMRDTEAFF
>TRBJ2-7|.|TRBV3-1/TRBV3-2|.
TGTGCCAGCAGCCAAATGGGGGGATATTCCTACGAGCAGTACTTC
CASSQMGGYSYEQYF
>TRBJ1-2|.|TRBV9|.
TGTGCCAGCAGCGTAGTGGCGAGAGAGGAACGACCTGCCAGCTATGGCTACACCTTC
CASSVVAREERPASYGYTF
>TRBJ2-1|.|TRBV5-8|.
TGTGCCAGCAGCTTGGTTAGCAGTTACAATGAGCAGTTCTTC
CASSLVSSYNEQFF